This T cell receptor beta chain is drawn from a study of blood T cell repertoires in COVID-19. In the authors' workflow: Reference gene primer amplification in the assay estimated nucleated cell counts. Produced via immunoSEQ multiplex PCR; TCRdb's table is partial and in-frame only. The V and J calls and the clone size are those of that table, but D and trimming were determined from the DNA. Found here are approximately 210,000 clones, almost 90% of them singletons; the top ten hold about 15%. Germline V gives CDR1 MNHEY, CDR2 SVGEGT. This CDR3 spans 13 amino acids. V was clipped by 4 bases and J by 4 bases, with 8 bases between them.

The source is a woman in her forties or fifties with acute COVID-19. Input material: PBMCs or T cells enriched from blood (not recorded which). The V call is TRBV6-2 or TRBV6-3, the J call TRBJ1-5; TRBD1 is a possible D gene (6 bases). The CDR3 sequence is CASSLRGNQPQHF. DNA for the CDR3: TGTGCCAGCAGTTTGAGGGGGAATCAGCCCCAGCATTTT.